Given below is one T cell receptor (beta chain) in context. Its antigen remains unknown. This record comes from a study of T cells in localized non-small cell lung cancer. The germline CDR1 and CDR2 sequences are SGHDT and YYEEEE. The V end was cut by 4 bases, the J end by 6 bases, with 14 bases between. The CDR3 consists of 15 residues. Study observations and caveats: Within adjacent lung there appeared a median around 57 of the top 100 tumor clones.

Using immunoSEQ multiplex PCR, the repertoire was profiled, and TCRdb retains in-frame clones only, with some absent. This table has tens of thousands of clones, 75% to 90% appearing once. The chain links TRBV5-6 to TRBJ1-6; maybe TRBD1 (5 bases). Sequencing was performed on peripheral blood, taken before any cancer treatment. This clonotype originated in a woman aged 35 to 75 with stage I lung adenocarcinoma. CDR3 coding DNA: TGTGCCAGCAGCGCCCCGCGGACAATTAATTCACCCCTCCACTTT. Its protein is CASSAPRTINSPLHF.